The clone carrying this T cell receptor (beta chain) came up many times. Its target is unknown. The sample is drawn from a study of cytomegalovirus exposure and HLA in healthy donors. The CDR3 is 15 amino acids. V shed 0 bases and J shed 0 bases, with 3 bases lying between them. CDR1 MNHNS and CDR2 SASEGT come from the germline V gene. General study points: The study had only CMV serostatus as immune exposure information.

This PCR relied on a set of 60 Vbeta primers and 13 Jbeta primers. Measured with immunoSEQ multiplex PCR; TCRdb has only the in-frame clones, and not every one. The repertoire holds about 190,000 clones, roughly 79% seen once, with around 1.6% in the top ten. At the time of sampling, donors were nominally healthy, though unrecorded immune exposures were likely. Sequenced: PBMCs. This receptor was taken from a young woman in good health and CMV-seronegative. The chain uses TRBV6-1 and TRBJ2-6; no clear D. Here the CDR3 DNA reads TGTGCCAGCAGTGAAGCGAGCTCTGGGGCCAACGTCCTGACTTTC. Residues: CASSEASSGANVLTF.